The source of this TCR beta chain is a study of T cell responses to AZD1222 COVID-19 vaccine. The repertoire was sequenced with immunoSEQ multiplex PCR; TCRdb's copy has only in-frame clones and lacks some. The sample holds over 85,000 clones, roughly 90% seen once. The CDR3 spans 14 residues. Germline V gene data show CDR1 as LGHNA and CDR2 as YSLEER. V was shortened by 1 base and J by 8 bases, with 14 bases between the two germline ends. This TCR came from an adult in good health. The sample here was peripheral blood, taken on day 0 of AZD1222 vaccination. V and J are TRBV4-3 and TRBJ1-1; D is undetermined. CDR3 sequence reads: CASSQGSDGREAFF. CDR3 DNA sequence: TGCGCCAGCAGCCAAGGGTCGGACGGGCGAGAAGCTTTCTTT.